This passage covers 9 T cell receptor beta chains from one sample sequenced in a study of cytomegalovirus exposure and HLA in healthy donors (dated by TCRdb to 2017 to 2019). The library was obtained by the immunoSEQ multiplex PCR assay. A mixture of 60 forward primers for TCR Vbeta segments and 13 reverse primers for TCR Jbeta segments was used in the multiplex PCR. In TCRdb, the immuneACCESS table is reduced to in-frame sequences with V and J assigned. These tables do not hold every clone; where another copy was compared, an unresolved V gene accounts for under half, and the others remain unexplained. Present in this sample are about 200,000 clones, 65% to 85% of which were seen just once. Together, the top ten hold around 2.8% of the sample. Sequencing was carried out using PBMCs. Receptors were obtained from a man aged 30 to 45 in good health and CMV-seronegative.

This rearrangement joins TRBV5-1 to TRBJ1-2; TRBD1 agrees at 8 bases. The length of the CDR3 is 16 residues. Germline V lookup: CDR1 SGHRS, CDR2 YFSETQ. Trimming cost V 8 bases and J 3 bases; bases outside gene matches: 15. The CDR3 sequence: CASQSAGGQVDYGYTF. CDR3 bases: TGCGCCAGTCAAAGCGCCGGGGGACAGGTCGACTATGGCTACACCTTC.

This chain links TRBV28 with TRBJ2-5; no reliable D call. CDR3 size: 12 residues. Trimming cost V 7 bases and J 8 bases, with 14 bases left between them. Germline V lookup: CDR1 MDHEN, CDR2 SYDVKM. The CDR3 DNA reads as TGTGCCAGCAAAACCAGTAGAGGTACCCAGTACTTC. This sequence encodes CASKTSRGTQYF.

The chain is built from TRBV5-4 and TRBJ2-3, with a tentative D call TRBD2 (5 bases). The CDR3 covers 16 residues. Looked up from germline, CDR1 is SGHNT and CDR2 is YYREEE (reference sequence). V lost 4 bases to trimming and J lost 1 base, with 16 bases between them. CDR3: CASSQSGGWGTDTQYF. The CDR3 DNA is TGTGCCAGCAGCCAGAGCGGAGGCTGGGGCACAGATACGCAGTATTTT.

This clone was seen once. This chain connects TRBV9 to TRBJ1-1; tentative D call: TRBD1 (5 bases). The CDR3 loop spans 16 amino acids. Germline CDR1 and CDR2: SGDLS and YYNGEE. V dropped 0 bases and J dropped 2 bases, with 14 bases sitting between them. CDR3 bases: TGTGCCAGCAGCGTAGGGGGACTTGGTGGTAACACTGAAGCTTTCTTT. This encodes CASSVGGLGGNTEAFF.

V gene TRBV28 combines with J gene TRBJ2-2; 7 positions agree with TRBD1. Germline V gene lookup returns CDR1 MDHEN and CDR2 SYDVKM. Unmatched junction bases numbered 19, after V lost 6 bases and J lost 6 bases. The CDR3 runs 18 residues. Here the CDR3 reads CASSTGQESPVGSGELFF. The DNA of the CDR3 is TGTGCCAGCAGCACCGGACAGGAGTCCCCGGTGGGATCCGGGGAGCTGTTTTTT.

J is TRBJ2-1 and V is TRBV5-1, with 9 nucleotides matching TRBD2. CDR1 is SGHRS, CDR2 YFSETQ, per germline. The V segment lost 0 bases and the J segment 8 bases; nucleotides outside the gene matches: 6. The CDR3 runs to 15 residues. The CDR3 region has the DNA TGCGCCAGCAGCTTGGGAGCGGGGGGCCTCTATGAGCAGTTCTTC. Protein sequence: CASSLGAGGLYEQFF.

V gene TRBV6-5 combines with J gene TRBJ1-1; tentative D call: TRBD1 (5 bases). Germline loops: CDR1 MNHEY, CDR2 SVGAGI. V lost 6 bases and J 0 bases, leaving 14 bases between the germline ends. This CDR3 is built from 15 residues. The CDR3 is CASSPQALLNTEAFF. For the CDR3, the DNA is TGTGCCAGCAGCCCACAGGCTTTGTTGAACACTGAAGCTTTCTTT.

V usage is TRBV5-1 and J usage is TRBJ1-1; 7 bases are shared with TRBD1. V was clipped by 1 base and J by 4 bases; unmatched bases: 7. The CDR3 sequence is 15 residues long. CDR1 SGHRS and CDR2 YFSETQ come from the germline V gene. The CDR3 loop reads CASSLTGAPGTEAFF. In DNA, the CDR3 is TGCGCCAGCAGCTTGACAGGGGCGCCGGGCACTGAAGCTTTCTTT.

This CDR3 reads CASSHGGDTDTQYF. CDR3 in DNA: TGTGCCAGCAGCCACGGGGGGGACACAGATACGCAGTATTTT. The chain joins TRBV5-4 to TRBJ2-3; 8 positions agree with TRBD2. Per germline, CDR1 SGHNT and CDR2 YYREEE (reference sequence). This CDR3 has 14 residues. With V trimmed by 4 bases and J by 2 bases, 3 bases remained unmatched.